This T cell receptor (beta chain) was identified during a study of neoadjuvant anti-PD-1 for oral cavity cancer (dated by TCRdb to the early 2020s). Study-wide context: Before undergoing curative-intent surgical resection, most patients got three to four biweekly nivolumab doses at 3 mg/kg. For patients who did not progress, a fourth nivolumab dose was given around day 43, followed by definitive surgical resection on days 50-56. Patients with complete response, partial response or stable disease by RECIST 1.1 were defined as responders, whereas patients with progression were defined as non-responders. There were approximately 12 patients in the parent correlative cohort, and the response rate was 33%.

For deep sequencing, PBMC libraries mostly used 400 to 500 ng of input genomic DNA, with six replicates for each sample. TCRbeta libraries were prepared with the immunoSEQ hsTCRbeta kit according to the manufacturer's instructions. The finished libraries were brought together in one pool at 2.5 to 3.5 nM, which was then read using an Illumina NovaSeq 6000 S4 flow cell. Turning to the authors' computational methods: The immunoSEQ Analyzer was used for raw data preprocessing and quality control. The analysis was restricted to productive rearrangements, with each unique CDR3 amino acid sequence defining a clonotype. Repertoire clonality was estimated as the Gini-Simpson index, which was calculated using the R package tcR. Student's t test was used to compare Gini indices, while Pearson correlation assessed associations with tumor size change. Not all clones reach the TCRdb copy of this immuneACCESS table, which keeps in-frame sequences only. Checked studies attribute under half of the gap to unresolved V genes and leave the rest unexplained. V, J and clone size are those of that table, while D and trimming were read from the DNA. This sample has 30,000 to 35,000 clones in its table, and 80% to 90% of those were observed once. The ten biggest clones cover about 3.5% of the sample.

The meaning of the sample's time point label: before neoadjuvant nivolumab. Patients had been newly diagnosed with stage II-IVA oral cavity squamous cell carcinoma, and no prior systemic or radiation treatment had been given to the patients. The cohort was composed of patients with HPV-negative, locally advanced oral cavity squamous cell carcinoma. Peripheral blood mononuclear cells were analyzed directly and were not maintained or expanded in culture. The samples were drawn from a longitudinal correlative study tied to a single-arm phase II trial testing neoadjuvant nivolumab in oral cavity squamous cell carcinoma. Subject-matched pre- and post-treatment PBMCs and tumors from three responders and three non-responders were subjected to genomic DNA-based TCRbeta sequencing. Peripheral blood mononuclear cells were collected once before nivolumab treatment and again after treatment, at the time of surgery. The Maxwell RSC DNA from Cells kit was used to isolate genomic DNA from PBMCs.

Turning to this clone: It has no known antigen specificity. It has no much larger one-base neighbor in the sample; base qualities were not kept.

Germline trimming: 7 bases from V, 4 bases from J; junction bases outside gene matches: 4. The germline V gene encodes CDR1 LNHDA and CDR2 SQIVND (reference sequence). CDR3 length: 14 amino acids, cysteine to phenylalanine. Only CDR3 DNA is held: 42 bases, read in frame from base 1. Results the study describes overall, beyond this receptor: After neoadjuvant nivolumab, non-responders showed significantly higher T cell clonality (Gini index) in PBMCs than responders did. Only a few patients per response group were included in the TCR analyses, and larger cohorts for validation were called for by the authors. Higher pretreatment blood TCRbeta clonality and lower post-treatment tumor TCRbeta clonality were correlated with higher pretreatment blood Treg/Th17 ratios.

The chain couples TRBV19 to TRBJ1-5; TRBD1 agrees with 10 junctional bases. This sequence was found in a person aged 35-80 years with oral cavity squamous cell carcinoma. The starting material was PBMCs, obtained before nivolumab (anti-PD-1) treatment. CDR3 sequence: CASTGTGANQPQHF. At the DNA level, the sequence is TGTGCCAGTACCGGGACAGGGGCTAATCAGCCCCAGCATTTT.